A single sample is the source of the 18 T cell receptor beta chains below, sequenced in a study of CD8+ T cells in alopecia areata. Reverse transcribed after extraction, RNA yielded cDNA as the sequencing template. Libraries were prepared by immunoSEQ multiplex PCR; TCRdb keeps only in-frame clonotypes and omits some of them. The sample comprises approximately 210,000 clones, approximately 72% of which are singletons, and roughly 1.2% rests with the top ten. Treatment of the sample: oral pan-JAK inhibitor, 5-10 mg twice daily. This specimen was CD4+ T cells sorted from blood, taken at week 44, from a patient treated with tofacitinib. The receptors stem from a human donor with alopecia areata.

The V gene is TRBV25-1, the J gene TRBJ1-1; 7 bases match TRBD1. The CDR3 sequence is 13 residues long. J gave up 2 bases and V 7 bases, and 4 bases lay outside the gene matches. Germline lookup yields CDR1 MGHDK and CDR2 SYGVNS. The chain's CDR3 is CASKDRLNTEAFF. The CDR3 DNA sequence: TGTGCCAGCAAGGACAGGCTAAACACTGAAGCTTTCTTT.

V and J are TRBV25-1 and TRBJ2-7, with D maybe TRBD2 (5 bases). Trimming left V 4 bases short and J 3 bases short, with 13 bases between. Germline V CDR1 and CDR2: MGHDK, SYGVNS. The CDR3 extends over 14 amino acids. The CDR3 DNA reads TGTGCCAGCAGTGGTATTCGGGGAAGCTACGAGCAGTACTTC. Protein sequence: CASSGIRGSYEQYF.

J is TRBJ2-2 and V is TRBV11-1; D possibly corresponds to TRBD1 (6 bases). The germline CDR1 and CDR2 sequences are SGHAT and FQDESV (reference sequence). The V end was cut by 5 bases, the J end by 4 bases, with 17 bases between. This CDR3 is 16 amino acids long. DNA of the CDR3: TGTGCCAGCAGCCTCTGGGTCGGACAGCCCACCGGGGAGCTGTTTTTT. Translated, it gives CASSLWVGQPTGELFF.

The CDR3 coding sequence is TGCAGCGTCAGGGACCAAACTTTCTACGAGCAGTACTTC. Its protein product is CSVRDQTFYEQYF. The chain joins TRBV29-1 to TRBJ2-7; D is tentatively TRBD1 or TRBD2 (5 bases each). CDR3 length: 13 residues. Trimming removed 6 bases from V and 3 bases from J, with 15 bases in between. The V gene's germline CDR1 is SQVTM and CDR2 ANQGSEA.

This clone was detected only a few times. The gene calls are TRBV7-2 and TRBJ1-5; D is perhaps TRBD1 (6 bases). CDR3 length: 15 residues. CDR1 is SGHTA and CDR2 is FQGNSA in the germline V gene. V lost 1 base, J lost 6 bases, and 13 bases lay in between. The CDR3 loop reads CASSLDKGGSQPQHF. The CDR3 DNA is TGTGCCAGCAGCTTAGATAAGGGGGGTAGTCAGCCCCAGCATTTT.

The gene calls are TRBV9 and TRBJ2-2, with D possibly being TRBD1 or TRBD2 (7 bases each). Trimming cost V 4 bases and J 6 bases, with 16 bases left between them. The CDR3 is 15 residues long. Germline V lookup: CDR1 SGDLS, CDR2 YYNGEE. This chain's CDR3 is CASSPRGAGAGELFF. CDR3 nucleotides: TGTGCCAGCAGCCCCAGGGGGGCGGGGGCCGGGGAGCTGTTTTTT. The variable domain in full, with the rest retrieved from reference TRBV9 and TRBJ2-2, is DSGVTQTPKHLITATGQRVTLRCSPRSGDLSVYWYQQSLDQGLQFLIQYYNGEERAKGNILERFSAQQFPDLHSELNLSSLELGDSALYFCASSPRGAGAGELFFGEGSRLTVL.

The gene calls are TRBV5-1 and TRBJ2-7, with 10 bases fitting TRBD1. The J segment lost 5 bases and the V segment lost 4 bases, leaving 0 bases of the junction unmatched. The CDR3 has 12 amino acids. Germline CDR1 SGHRS, CDR2 YFSETQ. The CDR3 here is CASSGTGDEQYF. The CDR3 coding sequence is TGCGCCAGCAGCGGGACAGGGGACGAGCAGTACTTC. Combining the CDR3 with reference TRBV5-1 and TRBJ2-7 gives the whole variable domain KAGVTQTPRYLIKTRGQQVTLSCSPISGHRSVSWYQQTPGQGLQFLFEYFSETQRNKGNFPGRFSGRQFSNSRSEMNVSTLELGDSALYLCASSGTGDEQYFGPGTRLTVT.

V usage is TRBV11-2 and J usage is TRBJ1-5; 7 nucleotides match TRBD1. The V gene's germline CDR1 is SGHAT and CDR2 FQNNGV. V shed 3 bases, J shed 2 bases, and the junction held 1 base outside the gene matches. The CDR3 totals 14 residues. In nucleotides, the CDR3 is TGTGCCAGCAGCTTCGGACAGGGCAATCAGCCCCAGCATTTT. This codes for CASSFGQGNQPQHF.

The V gene is TRBV25-1, the J gene TRBJ2-7, with D possibly matching TRBD2 (6 bases). The V end was cut by 3 bases, the J end by 2 bases, with 11 bases between. The germline CDR1 and CDR2 sequences are MGHDK and SYGVNS. This CDR3 spans 14 amino acids. The CDR3 loop is CASSERGHAYEQYF. The CDR3 nucleotides are TGTGCCAGCAGTGAGCGGGGCCATGCCTACGAGCAGTACTTC.

V is TRBV7-6 and J is TRBJ2-7; maybe TRBD2 (6 bases). CDR3 size: 13 residues. Germline assignment: CDR1 SGHVS and CDR2 FNYEAQ. Trimming pared 1 base from V and 8 bases from J, leaving 12 bases between. Written as DNA, the CDR3 is TGTGCCAGCAGCTTAGGGGGGGACTCCAAGCAGTACTTC. Translated, it gives CASSLGGDSKQYF.

The V and J genes are TRBV6-5 and TRBJ2-7; no clear D gene. From germline, CDR1 is MNHEY and CDR2 SVGAGI. V was shortened by 5 bases and J by 7 bases, with 9 bases between the two germline ends. The CDR3 runs to 11 residues. The CDR3 region has the DNA TGTGCCAGCAGTGAAACCCTAGAGCAGTACTTC. It translates to CASSETLEQYF.

This clone showed up just once. The sample carries other DNA sequences with the same CDR3. The chain joins TRBV27 to TRBJ1-5, with 7 positions matching TRBD1. CDR1 MNHEY and CDR2 SMNVEV come from the germline V gene (reference sequence). This CDR3 spans 16 amino acids. Trimming at V came to 5 bases and at J to 0 bases, leaving 7 bases not matched to a gene. The DNA of the CDR3 is TGTGCCAGCAGTCCCGGCGACAGGGTTAGCAATCAGCCCCAGCATTTT. It codes for CASSPGDRVSNQPQHF.

This clone was found a few times. The chain employs TRBV29-1 and TRBJ1-1; TRBD1 matches 7 bases. Germline-derived CDR1 and CDR2 are SQVTM and ANQGSEA. The J segment lost 1 base and the V segment lost 4 bases, leaving 9 bases of the junction unmatched. CDR3 length equals 15 residues. The CDR3 coding sequence is TGCAGCGTTGGGCCCGCGGCAGGGGGGAACACTGAAGCTTTCTTT. Translation: CSVGPAAGGNTEAFF. Looking up the rest from reference TRBV29-1 and TRBJ1-1 gives the full variable domain: SAVISQKPSRDICQRGTSLTIQCQVDSQVTMMFWYRQQPGQSLTLIATANQGSEATYESGFVIDKFPISRPNLTFSTLTVSNMSPEDSSIYLCSVGPAAGGNTEAFFGQGTRLTVV.

This clone has only a few counts. The genes are TRBV28 and TRBJ1-6; the D gene is possibly TRBD1 (6 bases). Germline CDR1 reads MDHEN; CDR2 reads SYDVKM. This CDR3 contains 16 residues. V was shortened by 2 bases and J by 10 bases, with 18 bases between the two germline ends. This chain's CDR3 is CASSLVSQGINSPLHF. CDR3 DNA: TGTGCCAGCAGTTTAGTATCACAGGGAATCAACTCACCCCTCCACTTT.

V and J are TRBV30 and TRBJ2-5; possibly TRBD2 for D (5 bases). V lost 7 bases and J lost 3, with 12 bases in between. Germline loops: CDR1 GTSNPN, CDR2 SVGIG (reference sequence). The CDR3 contains 12 residues. CDR3 bases: TGTGCCTCCCGTTCCGGGGAAGAGACCCAGTACTTC. Protein sequence: CASRSGEETQYF.

The chain joins TRBV11-2 to TRBJ2-5; no firm D call. The length of the CDR3 is 12 residues. Trimming took 4 bases from V and 6 from J, leaving 9 bases between them. Germline CDR1 is SGHAT and CDR2 is FQNNGV. This CDR3 is CASSSGEQTQYF. The CDR3 nucleotides are TGTGCCAGCAGCTCTGGTGAGCAGACCCAGTACTTC. Using reference TRBV11-2 and TRBJ2-5 for the parts outside the CDR3, the full variable domain is EAGVAQSPRYKIIEKRQSVAFWCNPISGHATLYWYQQILGQGPKLLIQFQNNGVVDDSQLPKDRFSAERLKGVDSTLKIQPAKLEDSAVYLCASSSGEQTQYFGPGTRLLVL.

This clone has a single count. The chain carries TRBV15 and TRBJ1-5; weak D call: TRBD1 (5 bases). CDR1 and CDR2 from the germline V gene are LNHNV and YYDKDF (reference sequence). The CDR3 extends over 16 amino acids. Trimming left V 1 base short and J 4 bases short, with 14 bases between. This chain's CDR3 is CATSRATFGGNQPQHF. DNA for the CDR3: TGTGCCACCAGCAGAGCAACATTCGGGGGTAATCAGCCCCAGCATTTT.

CDR3 DNA sequence: TGTGCCAGCAGCGTAGGGGGAACGGGGAATGAGCAGTTCTTC. Encoded protein: CASSVGGTGNEQFF. The V call is TRBV9, the J call TRBJ2-1; tentative D call: TRBD2 (5 bases). V was cut by 0 bases and J by 7 bases, with 11 bases left in between. The CDR3 totals 14 residues. Germline V CDR1 and CDR2: SGDLS, YYNGEE.